This T cell receptor beta chain was captured by sequencing in a study of T cells after yellow fever vaccination (dated by TCRdb to the late 2010s). Turning to the overall study: Staining for CD3, CD45RA, CCR7 and CD95 was used to sort memory subsets (EM, EMRA, CM and Tscm) on a BD FACS Aria III. Libraries from fractions with low cell numbers were prepared with the SMART-Seq v4 Ultra Low Input RNA kit. Two healthy male donors, one aged 18 to 29 and one aged 30 to 39 years, were included in the cohort. Memory subsets were sorted on days 0, 15 and 45 and at 18 months following primary vaccination, and on days 0, 15 and 45 following the 30-year booster. Bulk PBMC replicates and cell subsets were isolated from blood drawn at multiple timepoints before and after both primary and secondary immunization. To track T-cell clones before and after primary and booster YFV17D yellow fever vaccination, bulk TCR alpha and beta repertoires were sequenced longitudinally. Overall study outcomes, separate from this receptor: Because only a couple of donors were included in the study, the extent to which the findings can be generalized is limited. On day 0, almost all vaccine-responding clonotypes were found to be below detection in the sorted memory subsets. Compared with the primary T-cell response, the secondary T-cell response was weaker but faster, peaking on day 5 rather than day 15. A small fraction of clonotypes showed up in both the CD4 and CD8 compartments, probably as a result of convergent recombination. Most clones expanded after primary vaccination were re-detected after the booster (around 96% of CD4 and about nine tenths of CD8), suggesting broad memory maintenance. Because abundant contaminating clonotypes from the bulk population could be contained in FACS-sorted repertoires, computational filtering was required.

TCR cDNA was made using 5'RACE template switching, a step that added a universal primer site and unique molecular identifiers. Priming for cDNA synthesis came from both the TCR alpha and TCR beta constant segments. Two PCR steps were used to amplify libraries, with sample barcodes and sequencing adapters being added in the second step. Sequencing of libraries was performed on Illumina HiSeq 2500 (2x100 bp) or NovaSeq (2x150 bp). The paper's processing steps were these. MIGEC handled demultiplexing of reads and collapsing into UMI consensus sequences, while MiXCR performed V(D)J alignment. Using edgeR on replicate PBMC samples, clonotypes were called vaccine-responding if FDR was below 0.01 and the log2 fold change was above 5 up to day 15. Each bulk clonotype received a CD4 or CD8 identity based on whether the sequenced CD4 or CD8 repertoire contained that clonotype at higher abundance. To estimate how each clone was distributed across memory phenotypes, clonotype frequencies in memory subsets were weighted by FACS-sorted cell numbers. TCRdb's own reprocessing of the public reads used fastp at Q25 and MiXCR and kept productive beta chains. Rows merge per CDR3 protein into single entries with the most common DNA and genes. TCRdb, not the authors, supplied the V and J calls. The sample table lists approximately 47,000 distinct CDR3 sequences, around 6.8% of them with a count of one. About 10% of the sample goes to the ten largest clones.

For this clonotype: Base qualities were left out, and no much larger clone turns up one base away.

Taken from cysteine to phenylalanine, the CDR3 has 17 residues. Only the CDR3 part of the read is kept: 51 bases, read in frame from the first base. CDR1 and CDR2, per the germline V gene (reference sequence), are GTSNPN and SVGIG. Trimming removed 5 bases from V and 2 bases from J, leaving 21 bases between the germline ends. What this sample's treatment or condition label stands for: live attenuated yellow fever vaccine strain. PBMCs were isolated from peripheral blood using a standard Ficoll-Paque protocol. RNA from sorted memory subsets was extracted with the RNeasy Micro Kit. The starting material was PBMCs, either bulk or a sorted T-cell subset (CD4+, CD8+, memory, or dextramer-sorted; not recorded which), obtained 45 days after the yellow fever booster vaccination. The chain uses TRBV30 and TRBJ2-2, with TRBD2 as a weak D call on 6 bases. The clonotype originates from a man aged 30-40 years who received the YFV17D yellow fever vaccine. CDR3 protein: CAWGGIDPHTNTGELFF. Here is the DNA: TGTGCCTGGGGGGGGATCGACCCACACACAAACACCGGGGAGCTGTTTTTT. With the rest looked up from the reference TRBV30 and TRBJ2-2 genes rather than sequenced, the full variable domain is SQTIHQWPATLVQPVGSPLSLECTVEGTSNPNLYWYRQAAGRGLQLLFYSVGIGQISSEVPQNLSASRPQDRQFILSSKKLLLSDSGFYLCAWGGIDPHTNTGELFFGEGSRLTVL.